This T cell receptor (beta chain) appears in the sequencing data of a study of T cells in Graves' hyperthyroidism and ophthalmopathy. Study observations and caveats: Ophthalmopathy could be told apart from stable hyperthyroidism with a 13 V-J model.

Amplification targeted TCR beta CDR3 regions from RNA transcripts. TCR CDR3 regions were first amplified by RT-PCR with HTBI primers. TCRdb re-called the multiplex PCR reads through MiXCR, storing one row per CDR3 protein. This sample carries fewer than 350,000 distinct CDR3 sequences, about a sixth of them seen once, and the ten largest clones take around 15%. Germline trimming cut 5 bases from V and 1 base from J; bases unmatched to any gene: 5. This CDR3 contains 16 residues. CDR1 SGHNT and CDR2 YENEEA come from the germline V gene. This clonotype appeared many times. Its specificity is unknown. Out of approximately 10 ml of fresh peripheral blood came the PBMCs.

This TCR was sampled from a woman aged 40 to 50 with Graves' ophthalmopathy. The chain is built from TRBV11-3 and TRBJ2-7, with TRBD2 identical over 13 bases. The sequencing sample was made of blood. The CDR3 region has the DNA TGTGCCAGCAGCCCCCCGGGACTAGCGGGATCCTACGAGCAGTACTTC. It is translated as CASSPPGLAGSYEQYF. Based on the CDR3 plus reference TRBV11-3 and TRBJ2-7, the full variable domain is EAGVVQSPRYKIIEKKQPVAFWCNPISGHNTLYWYLQNLGQGPELLIRYENEEAVDDSQLPKDRFSAERLKGVDSTLKIQPAELGDSAVYLCASSPPGLAGSYEQYFGPGTRLTVT.